These 17 T cell receptor beta chains came from one sample sequenced in a study of cytomegalovirus exposure and HLA in healthy donors. PCR amplification relied on 60 Vbeta primers (plus 13 Jbeta primers). Some clones are missing from TCRdb's copy, which holds only in-frame ones; the method was immunoSEQ multiplex PCR. Among around 110,000 clones listed, 9.5% were seen once. Sequenced material: PBMCs. The receptors were gathered from a man aged 25-45 years in good health and CMV-seronegative.

This clone has more than one count but fewer than ten. The genes are TRBV5-1 and TRBJ2-7; the match to TRBD1 covers 7 bases. V gave up 4 bases and J gave up 2 bases; unmatched junction bases: 6. Per germline, CDR1 SGHRS and CDR2 YFSETQ. The CDR3 extends over 14 amino acids. For the CDR3, the DNA is TGCGCCAGCAGCCTACGGGACAGCCCCTACGAGCAGTACTTC. It specifies CASSLRDSPYEQYF.

The chain carries TRBV28 and TRBJ2-7; TRBD2 matches at 8 bases. This CDR3 comprises 13 residues. With 5 bases clipped from V and 2 bases from J, the junction kept 2 bases outside the gene matches. Germline V gives CDR1 MDHEN, CDR2 SYDVKM. CDR3 sequence reads: CASSERGTYEQYF. The CDR3, as DNA: TGTGCCAGCAGTGAGCGGGGGACCTACGAGCAGTACTTC.

The chain recombines TRBV7-6 with TRBJ2-5; tentatively, D is TRBD2 (6 bases). The germline CDR1 and CDR2 sequences are SGHVS and FNYEAQ. Trimming stripped 5 bases from V and 1 base from J, with 11 bases between. The CDR3 is 14 residues long. The CDR3 DNA sequence: TGTGCCAGCAGCACGCGGGGTGCCCAAGAGACCCAGTACTTC. Protein sequence: CASSTRGAQETQYF.

The chain uses TRBV27 and TRBJ2-7; D is ambiguous. The CDR3 sequence is 14 residues long. Germline lookup yields CDR1 MNHEY and CDR2 SMNVEV (reference sequence). The ends were cut back, 7 bases at V and 1 base at J, with 14 bases in the middle. CDR3 nucleotides: TGTGCCAGCAAACTCGAGACTCGGTCCTACGAGCAGTACTTC. It translates to CASKLETRSYEQYF.

This clone has a handful of counts. The genes are TRBV7-9 and TRBJ1-1; no reliable D call. This CDR3 is 14 amino acids long. The germline gives CDR1 SEHNR, CDR2 FQNEAQ (reference sequence). Between the trimmed V and J ends, which lost 2 bases and 3 bases, there was a span of 10 bases. Here the CDR3 DNA reads TGTGCCAGCAGCTTATCGGAGCGGGACACTGAAGCTTTCTTT. This sequence encodes CASSLSERDTEAFF.

V and J are TRBV6-1 and TRBJ2-3; 10 bases are a match to TRBD1. V dropped 3 bases and J dropped 1; count of bases not matched to a gene: 1. Germline V CDR1 and CDR2: MNHNS, SASEGT. This CDR3 is 15 amino acids long. The CDR3 coding sequence is TGTGCCAGCAGTGACGGACAGGGGGGCACAGATACGCAGTATTTT. Protein product: CASSDGQGGTDTQYF.

This chain joins TRBV6-1 and TRBJ2-7; 8 nucleotides agree with TRBD1. CDR1 and CDR2 (germline): MNHNS, SASEGT. CDR3 size: 14 residues. The J segment lost 6 bases and the V segment lost 3 bases, leaving 7 bases of the junction unmatched. This chain's CDR3 is CASSESGRGREQYF. The CDR3 coding sequence is TGTGCCAGCAGTGAGTCGGGCAGGGGGCGCGAGCAGTACTTC.

The V gene is TRBV9, the J gene TRBJ2-5; TRBD1 matches 7 bases. V lost 2 bases and J lost 4; bases outside the gene matches: 11. Germline-derived CDR1 and CDR2 are SGDLS and YYNGEE. This CDR3 spans 16 amino acids. CDR3 in DNA: TGTGCCAGCAGCGTTAGTGACAGGGTATATCCAGAGACCCAGTACTTC. This codes for CASSVSDRVYPETQYF.

The chain combines TRBV27 with TRBJ2-1, with TRBD1 as a possible D gene (6 bases). CDR1 is MNHEY, CDR2 SMNVEV, per germline (reference sequence). Trimming removed 6 bases at V and 0 bases at J, with 21 bases between. This CDR3 contains 18 residues. DNA of the CDR3: TGTGCCAGCAGGGGGATTCGAGACAGGCCTAGCTCCTACAATGAGCAGTTCTTC. Translation gives CASRGIRDRPSSYNEQFF.

This chain joins TRBV9 and TRBJ1-3; D is ambiguous. This CDR3 is built from 13 residues. V was clipped by 0 bases and J by 4 bases, with 5 bases between them. The germline gives CDR1 SGDLS, CDR2 YYNGEE. The CDR3 coding sequence is TGTGCCAGCAGCGTAGATAGAGGAAACACCATATATTTT. It is translated as CASSVDRGNTIYF.

This sequence joins TRBV4-1 and TRBJ1-1; D remains ambiguous. This CDR3 spans 15 amino acids. V lost 0 bases and J 0 bases, leaving 8 bases between the germline ends. CDR1 is MGHRA and CDR2 is YSYEKL in the germline V gene. CDR3 DNA sequence: TGCGCCAGCAGCCAAGAATCGGTCCTGAACACTGAAGCTTTCTTT. Its translation: CASSQESVLNTEAFF.

There are a few counts of this clone. V usage is TRBV5-1 and J usage is TRBJ2-1, with D tentatively TRBD1 (6 bases). Trimming took 4 bases from V and 10 from J, leaving 12 bases between them. The germline V gene has CDR1 SGHRS and CDR2 YFSETQ. This CDR3 has 12 residues. The CDR3 loop is CASSPGTQEQFF. Written as DNA, the CDR3 is TGCGCCAGCAGCCCCGGGACACAGGAGCAGTTCTTC.

The chain couples TRBV4-1 to TRBJ2-7; TRBD1 matches at 9 bases. The CDR3 totals 16 residues. J was trimmed by 4 bases and V by 1 base; bases with no gene match: 8. Germline V gives CDR1 MGHRA, CDR2 YSYEKL. This chain's CDR3 is CASSQGTGGGWYEQYF. CDR3 nucleotides: TGCGCCAGCAGCCAAGGCACAGGGGGCGGCTGGTACGAGCAGTACTTC.

The V call is TRBV5-1, the J call TRBJ2-2; tentatively, D is TRBD1 (5 bases). Germline V gives CDR1 SGHRS, CDR2 YFSETQ. V was trimmed by 6 bases and J by 3 bases, leaving 12 bases between them. CDR3 length: 14 amino acids. The CDR3 DNA reads as TGCGCCAGCACACTTAGGGGCGACACCGGGGAGCTGTTTTTT. Amino acids: CASTLRGDTGELFF.

This clone was observed a few times. The J gene is TRBJ1-3, the V gene TRBV6-5; the D is unclear. The CDR3 is 16 residues long. With 2 bases removed from V and 0 bases from J, the gap between germline ends came to 11 bases. Looked up from germline, CDR1 is MNHEY and CDR2 is SVGAGI. CDR3 region: CASSYRHPGSGNTIYF. The CDR3 nucleotides read TGTGCCAGCAGTTACAGGCATCCGGGCTCTGGAAACACCATATATTTT.

This chain uses TRBV19 with TRBJ1-2; TRBD1 matches 7 bases. This CDR3 comprises 16 residues. Germline loops: CDR1 LNHDA, CDR2 SQIVND (reference sequence). J lost 5 bases, V lost 3 bases, and 12 bases had no gene match. The CDR3 is CASSIPNRGVNYGYTF. As DNA, the CDR3 is TGTGCCAGTAGTATTCCGAACAGGGGCGTGAATTATGGCTACACCTTC.

The CDR3 DNA is TGTGCCAGCAAGCCGGAGGGACAGTCTCCTTATGAGCAGTACTTC. Its protein is CASKPEGQSPYEQYF. J is TRBJ2-7 and V is TRBV2; perhaps TRBD1 as D (7 bases). This CDR3 comprises 15 residues. V lost 7 bases, J lost 7 bases, and 23 bases lay in between. In germline, CDR1 is SNHLY, CDR2 FYNNEI. Together with reference TRBV2 and TRBJ2-7, the CDR3 gives the full variable domain: EPEVTQTPSHQVTQMGQEVILRCVPISNHLYFYWYRQILGQKVEFLVSFYNNEISEKSEIFDDQFSVERPDGSNFTLKIRSTKLEDSAMYFCASKPEGQSPYEQYFGPGTRLTVT.